The next 15 T cell receptor beta chains were all read from a single sample in a study of blood T cell repertoires in COVID-19. Data came from immunoSEQ multiplex PCR; TCRdb stores just in-frame clones and leaves some out. The profile shows some 200,000 clones, 88% of them singletons. Sequencing input: peripheral blood. The receptor source for this set is a man younger than 35 with active or convalescent COVID-19.

To note about this clone: Other DNA sequences in this specimen translate into the identical CDR3. The chain combines TRBV5-1 with TRBJ2-3; 9 bases line up with TRBD2. This CDR3 is 16 amino acids long. Germline CDR1 and CDR2: SGHRS and YFSETQ. Germline trimming cut 2 bases from V and 2 bases from J; bases unmatched to any gene: 6. The CDR3 coding sequence is TGCGCCAGCAGCTTAGGGTCTAGCGGGAACACAGATACGCAGTATTTT. This encodes CASSLGSSGNTDTQYF. Full variable domain (missing parts from reference TRBV5-1 and TRBJ2-3): KAGVTQTPRYLIKTRGQQVTLSCSPISGHRSVSWYQQTPGQGLQFLFEYFSETQRNKGNFPGRFSGRQFSNSRSEMNVSTLELGDSALYLCASSLGSSGNTDTQYFGPGTRLTVL.

V gene TRBV27 combines with J gene TRBJ1-2, with 11 bases matching TRBD1. Germline CDR1 is MNHEY and CDR2 is SMNVEV (reference sequence). The trim removed 3 bases at V and 0 bases at J, leaving 9 bases unmatched. The CDR3 loop spans 18 amino acids. CDR3: CASSFGGTGGIANYGYTF. The CDR3 bases are TGTGCCAGCAGTTTCGGCGGGACAGGGGGTATAGCTAACTATGGCTACACCTTC.

The V call is TRBV6-4, the J call TRBJ2-1, with D unclear. Germline CDR1 MRHNA, CDR2 SNTAGT. This CDR3 is built from 16 residues. V dropped 3 bases and J dropped 5 bases, with 17 bases sitting between them. The CDR3 DNA is TGTGCCAGCAGTGAATCGATGATGGTGGCCCACAATGAGCAGTTCTTC. Translated, it gives CASSESMMVAHNEQFF.

This clone was detected only a few times. The chain couples TRBV6-1 to TRBJ1-3; TRBD1 matches at 7 bases. The V gene end was trimmed by 4 bases and the J gene end by 0 bases; junction bases not matched to a gene: 9. The germline CDR1 and CDR2 sequences are MNHNS and SASEGT. The CDR3 runs to 17 residues. CDR3 loop: CASSGPPHRGSGNTIYF. For the CDR3, the DNA is TGTGCCAGCAGTGGCCCTCCTCACAGGGGCTCTGGAAACACCATATATTTT.

The chain employs TRBV4-3 and TRBJ1-1; tentative D call: TRBD1 (5 bases). The CDR3 loop spans 13 amino acids. Germline V gene sequence: CDR1 LGHNA, CDR2 YSLEER. V was cut by 3 bases and J by 4 bases, with 9 bases left in between. CDR3 bases: TGCGCCAGCAGCCAGGACGACAGCACTGAAGCTTTCTTT. As protein: CASSQDDSTEAFF.

Here the CDR3 reads CASSLGGEQYF. The CDR3 bases are TGCGCCAGCAGCTTAGGGGGAGAGCAGTACTTC. The chain links TRBV5-1 to TRBJ2-7, with D tentatively TRBD1 (6 bases). Trimming pared 2 bases from V and 7 bases from J, leaving 7 bases between. Germline V CDR1 and CDR2: SGHRS, YFSETQ. This CDR3 comprises 11 residues. The full variable domain, with the rest looked up from reference TRBV5-1 and TRBJ2-7, is KAGVTQTPRYLIKTRGQQVTLSCSPISGHRSVSWYQQTPGQGLQFLFEYFSETQRNKGNFPGRFSGRQFSNSRSEMNVSTLELGDSALYLCASSLGGEQYFGPGTRLTVT.

To note about this clone: At the DNA level, this CDR3 is encoded by other sequences in the same sample as well. V gene TRBV3-1 (or the pseudogene TRBV3-2) combines with J gene TRBJ2-7, with 14 bases that match TRBD2. Trimming at V came to 3 bases and at J to 2 bases, leaving 0 bases not matched to a gene. The CDR3 contains 15 residues. The germline CDR1 and CDR2 sequences are LGHDT and YNNKEL (reference sequence). The CDR3 sequence: CASSQGLAGAYEQYF. As DNA, the CDR3 is TGTGCCAGCAGCCAGGGACTAGCGGGAGCCTACGAGCAGTACTTC.

The J gene is TRBJ1-1, the V gene TRBV6-5; 9 nucleotides align to TRBD1. The CDR3 has 14 amino acids. Germline loops: CDR1 MNHEY, CDR2 SVGAGI. After removal of 6 bases from V and 5 bases from J, the junction contained 7 bases not matched to a gene. For the CDR3, the DNA is TGTGCCAGCAGGACAGGGGGGAGAGAAACTGAAGCTTTCTTT. Translation gives CASRTGGRETEAFF.

This clone was recorded only once. Other DNA sequences from this sample encode an identical CDR3 as well. In nucleotides, the CDR3 is TGTGCCAGCAGTTCAGGACAGTCCTACGAGCAGTACTTC. It is translated as CASSSGQSYEQYF. The rearrangement uses TRBV28 and TRBJ2-7; a weak D match, TRBD1 (6 bases). CDR3 size: 13 residues. V was cut by 4 bases and J by 1 base, with 8 bases left in between. Germline V lookup: CDR1 MDHEN, CDR2 SYDVKM.

This clone was counted only a few times. The identical CDR3 is also encoded by other nucleotide sequences in the sample. The V and J genes are TRBV5-5 and TRBJ1-1; D gene unclear. Germline loops: CDR1 SGHKS, CDR2 YYEKEE (reference sequence). The V end was cut by 2 bases, the J end by 5 bases, with 13 bases between. CDR3 length equals 14 residues. The chain's CDR3 is CASSFEGLRTEAFF. CDR3 nucleotides: TGTGCCAGCAGCTTCGAGGGCCTGAGGACTGAAGCTTTCTTT.

The V call is TRBV5-1, the J call TRBJ2-3; D is perhaps TRBD1 (6 bases). Germline CDR1 is SGHRS and CDR2 is YFSETQ. The CDR3 contains 16 residues. V gave up 0 bases and J gave up 6 bases, with 17 bases separating them. CDR3 nucleotides: TGCGCCAGCAGCTTGGTCTCCCAGGGGATTGGTGATACGCAGTATTTT. Its translation is CASSLVSQGIGDTQYF. Full variable domain (missing parts from reference TRBV5-1 and TRBJ2-3): KAGVTQTPRYLIKTRGQQVTLSCSPISGHRSVSWYQQTPGQGLQFLFEYFSETQRNKGNFPGRFSGRQFSNSRSEMNVSTLELGDSALYLCASSLVSQGIGDTQYFGPGTRLTVL.

V usage is TRBV30 and J usage is TRBJ1-1; D is undetermined. CDR1 is GTSNPN and CDR2 is SVGIG in the germline V gene (reference sequence). The CDR3 loop spans 14 amino acids. The V and J ends lost 1 base and 1 base respectively, with 10 bases between them. The CDR3 coding sequence is TGTGCCTGGAGTGAATGGTCCAGGAACACTGAAGCTTTCTTT. It is translated as CAWSEWSRNTEAFF.

Note on this clone: Additional DNA sequences in this sample encode the identical CDR3. The rearrangement links TRBV27 to TRBJ1-6; D gene uncertain. V was clipped by 3 bases and J by 5 bases, with 5 bases between them. From germline, CDR1 is MNHEY and CDR2 SMNVEV (reference sequence). This CDR3 region has 13 residues. The CDR3 loop reads CASSFGDNSPLHF. CDR3 DNA: TGTGCCAGCAGTTTCGGTGATAATTCACCCCTCCACTTT.

As DNA, the CDR3 is TGTGCCAGCAACCCCCTCTGGGGGCAGGGGTCGGGCAATGAGCAGTTCTTC. This encodes CASNPLWGQGSGNEQFF. The V call is TRBV6-2 or TRBV6-3, the J call TRBJ2-1, with a tentative D call TRBD1 (6 bases). The CDR3 loop spans 17 amino acids. The V gene's germline CDR1 is MNHEY and CDR2 SVGEGT. The V gene lost 7 bases and the J gene lost 6 bases, with 25 bases spanning the gap.

The CDR3 bases are TGTGCCAGCAGCGCAGGGGCTCGGGACGAGCAGTACTTC. It encodes CASSAGARDEQYF. The chain joins TRBV7-9 to TRBJ2-7; the D gene is possibly TRBD1 (6 bases). CDR1 is SEHNR and CDR2 is FQNEAQ in the germline V gene (reference sequence). Trimming left V 5 bases short and J 5 bases short, with 13 bases between. The CDR3 totals 13 residues.